The 5 T cell receptor beta chains below come from one sample, sequenced in a study of T cell repertoires in cytomegalovirus infection. TCRdb reprocessed the reads with MiXCR, giving one entry per CDR3 protein. The sample yields approximately 260,000 distinct CDR3 sequences, 17% seen once. Sequences were obtained from CD8+ T cells from PBMCs. The receptors shown here come from a human donor in good health (CMV status not recorded). Some clones in this sample may be carry-over from other donors' samples.

This clonotype was seen repeatedly, ten times or more. The V call is TRBV11-2, the J call TRBJ2-3; D may be TRBD1 (6 bases). Germline values: CDR1 SGHAT, CDR2 FQNNGV. V lost 7 bases and J lost 6, with 8 bases in between. The CDR3 totals 11 residues. For the CDR3, the DNA is TGTGCCAGCAACCAGGGGGATACGCAGTATTTT. This codes for CASNQGDTQYF.

A few counts support this clonotype. The V call is TRBV4-1, the J call TRBJ2-1; TRBD2 agrees at 8 bases. Germline loops: CDR1 MGHRA, CDR2 YSYEKL. V shed 3 bases, J shed 0 bases, and the junction held 4 bases outside the gene matches. The CDR3 contains 16 residues. In DNA form, the CDR3 reads TGCGCCAGCAGCCAGGTAGCGGGGCGCTCCTACAATGAGCAGTTCTTC. This codes for CASSQVAGRSYNEQFF.

A remark on this clonotype: It may be a read error: a sequence one base away is much more abundant. No conserved phenylalanine or tryptophan is present at the end of the CDR3, so a read error is the likely explanation. This chain connects TRBV7-9 to TRBJ2-4; 7 bases agree with TRBD1. Germline V gives CDR1 SEHNR, CDR2 FQNEAQ (reference sequence). This CDR3 is built from 15 residues. V trimming: 4 bases; J trimming: 6 bases; junction bases outside the gene matches: 9. The CDR3 here is CASSSNDRVGNIQYY. CDR3 DNA sequence: TGTGCCAGCAGCTCCAATGACAGGGTAGGAAACATTCAGTACTAC.

This clonotype was seen repeatedly, ten times or more. The CDR3 DNA reads as TGTGCCAGCAGACGAGGGGTATCGAACACCGGGGAGCTGTTTTTT. Amino acid sequence: CASRRGVSNTGELFF. This chain connects TRBV6-2 or TRBV6-3 to TRBJ2-2; TRBD1 or TRBD2 may be the D gene (5 bases each). Trimming left V 6 bases short and J 0 bases short, with 11 bases between. This CDR3 is 15 amino acids long. The germline V gene encodes CDR1 MNHEY and CDR2 SVGEGT.

This clonotype has just a few counts. CDR3 in amino acids: CASSFGHPSSYNEQFF. The CDR3 DNA follows: TGTGCCAGCAGTTTTGGCCATCCAAGCTCCTACAATGAGCAGTTCTTC. The V and J genes are TRBV2 and TRBJ2-1, with D unclear. The V and J ends lost 5 bases and 0 bases respectively, with 14 bases between them. Germline V gene data show CDR1 as SNHLY and CDR2 as FYNNEI. The CDR3 is 16 residues long.